The T cell receptor (beta chain) described here comes from a study of T cell changes during pregnancy in multiple sclerosis. This table comes from immunoSEQ multiplex PCR, and its TCRdb copy is limited to in-frame clones, with some not included. In the table there are 85,000 to 120,000 clones, around 93% of which are singletons. V gave up 4 bases and J gave up 10 bases; unmatched junction bases: 16. The CDR3 consists of 16 residues. Per the germline V gene, CDR1 is SGDLS and CDR2 is YYNGEE. The specimen was peripheral blood, collected after pregnancy. The receptor comes from a female donor with multiple sclerosis, enrolled in a pregnancy study. The gene calls are TRBV9 and TRBJ1-4; 7 positions match TRBD1. The CDR3 reads CASSLTGDRHVGKLFF. The CDR3 DNA follows: TGTGCCAGCAGCTTAACAGGGGACCGGCACGTTGGAAAACTGTTTTTT.